This TCR beta chain was identified in a study of PD-L1 blockade in urothelial cancer. Whole-study context: Patients commenced intravenous atezolizumab, 1,200 mg every 3 weeks, around 2014. Male patients with bladder-origin urothelial cancer numbered about 90% of the roughly 30.

Study outcomes and limitations: Tumor-linked clones in blood grew more by 3 weeks in durable-benefit patients.

A note on this clone: Its antigen is not known.

The data were produced by immunoSEQ multiplex PCR, yet TCRdb's version contains in-frame clones alone and is incomplete. Among about 43,000 clones listed, 83% were seen once. Stated time point: peripheral blood 6 weeks after treatment start. This CDR3 region has 15 residues. Germline-derived CDR1 and CDR2 are MNHNS and SASEGT. J gave up 3 bases and V 0 bases, and 1 base lay outside the gene matches. The input for sequencing was PBMCs, taken around atezolizumab (anti-PD-L1) treatment. The V and J genes are TRBV6-1 and TRBJ2-7; 11 bases map to TRBD1. The receptor comes from a man aged 60-69 years with urothelial cancer. The CDR3 DNA sequence: TGTGCCAGCAGTGAAGCCGGGACAGGGGGCTACGAGCAGTACTTC. This codes for CASSEAGTGGYEQYF.